Listed below are T cell receptor beta chains from one sample, sequenced in a study of T cell changes during pregnancy in multiple sclerosis. Some clones are missing from TCRdb's copy, which holds only in-frame ones; the method was immunoSEQ multiplex PCR. The sample lists under 110,000 clones; approximately 92% were seen once. Sample: peripheral blood, taken in the second trimester of pregnancy. These receptors were collected from a female donor with multiple sclerosis, enrolled in a pregnancy study. Each CDR3 is given with its conserved first and last residue. D genes are given only for firm matches. Not every row has a clone size; where given, it reads once, few, many or a size class.

size: NA
J: TRBJ2-3
V: TRBV28
D: TRBD2
CDR3: CASSPGLATDTQYF
DNA: TGTGCCAGCAGTCCCGGACTAGCAACAGATACGCAGTATTTT

size: few
J: TRBJ1-1
V: TRBV30
D: NA
CDR3: CAWSNKGGTEAFF
DNA: TGTGCCTGGAGTAACAAAGGGGGCACTGAAGCTTTCTTT

size: NA
J: TRBJ2-7
V: TRBV2
D: TRBD1
CDR3: CATKDRAGTEQYF
DNA: TGTGCCACCAAGGACAGGGCAGGCACCGAGCAGTACTTC

size: once
J: TRBJ2-1
V: TRBV27
D: NA
CDR3: CASSFNRDTPFF
DNA: TGTGCCAGCAGTTTCAACCGGGACACTCCGTTCTTC

size: NA
J: TRBJ2-7
V: TRBV7-8
D: NA
CDR3: CASSLTSMVSYEQYF
DNA: TGTGCCAGCAGCTTGACTAGTATGGTCTCCTACGAGCAGTACTTC

size: NA
J: TRBJ1-2
V: TRBV28
D: NA
CDR3: CASSRLLGAQYGYTF
DNA: TGTGCCAGCTCCCGTCTGCTGGGGGCGCAGTATGGCTACACCTTC

size: few
J: TRBJ1-3
V: TRBV7-9
D: TRBD1
CDR3: CALTGGFSGNTIYF
DNA: TGTGCCCTGACAGGGGGGTTCTCTGGAAACACCATATATTTT

size: NA
J: TRBJ2-1
V: TRBV4-2
D: TRBD2
CDR3: CASSLQIAGAGYNEQFF
DNA: TGTGCCAGCAGCCTACAGATAGCGGGAGCCGGCTACAATGAGCAGTTCTTC

size: NA
J: TRBJ2-3
V: TRBV4-2
D: TRBD1
CDR3: CASSQEGGGQGTDTQYF
DNA: TGTGCCAGCAGCCAAGAGGGTGGGGGACAGGGCACAGATACGCAGTATTTT

size: NA
J: TRBJ2-2
V: TRBV7-2
D: TRBD2
CDR3: CASSSPGLASAGELFF
DNA: TGTGCCAGCAGCTCCCCGGGACTAGCAAGCGCCGGGGAGCTGTTTTTT

size: NA
J: TRBJ2-6
V: TRBV9
D: TRBD1
CDR3: CASSVGPGGFIGTGANVLTF
DNA: TGTGCCAGCAGCGTAGGCCCAGGGGGCTTTATCGGTACTGGGGCCAACGTCCTGACTTTC

size: NA
J: TRBJ1-1
V: TRBV2
D: NA
CDR3: CASSPRDTEAFF
DNA: TGTGCCAGCAGTCCTCGGGACACTGAAGCTTTCTTT

size: once
J: TRBJ1-3
V: TRBV10-3
D: NA
CDR3: CAMSPADGNTIYF
DNA: TGTGCCATGTCCCCCGCGGATGGAAACACCATATATTTT

size: NA
J: TRBJ2-1
V: TRBV19
D: NA
CDR3: CASSISGMNEQFF
DNA: TGTGCCAGTAGTATCTCAGGGATGAATGAGCAGTTCTTC

size: NA
J: TRBJ1-5
V: TRBV5-1
D: NA
CDR3: CASSLAPGIGQPQHF
DNA: TGCGCCAGCAGCTTGGCCCCGGGGATCGGTCAGCCCCAGCATTTT

size: NA
J: TRBJ1-1
V: TRBV19
D: TRBD1
CDR3: CASRPTGTGGAGEAFF
DNA: TGTGCCAGTAGGCCCACCGGGACAGGGGGCGCGGGTGAAGCTTTCTTT

size: NA
J: TRBJ2-3
V: TRBV5-1
D: TRBD2
CDR3: CASSLELAGTTDTQYF
DNA: TGCGCCAGCAGCTTGGAACTAGCGGGTACAACAGATACGCAGTATTTT